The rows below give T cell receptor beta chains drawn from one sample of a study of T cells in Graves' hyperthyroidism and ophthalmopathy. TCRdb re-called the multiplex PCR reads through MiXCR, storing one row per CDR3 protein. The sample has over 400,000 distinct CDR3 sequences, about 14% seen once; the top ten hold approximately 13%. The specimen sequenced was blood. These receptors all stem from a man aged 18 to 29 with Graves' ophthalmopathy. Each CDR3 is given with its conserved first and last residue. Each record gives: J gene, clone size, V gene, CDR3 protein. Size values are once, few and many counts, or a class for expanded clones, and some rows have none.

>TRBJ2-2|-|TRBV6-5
CASSCSLGAGELFF
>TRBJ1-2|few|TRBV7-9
CACSFEDGYGYTF
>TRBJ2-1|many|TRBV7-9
CASSSTNALLQKGNEQFF
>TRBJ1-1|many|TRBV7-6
CATKTNTEAFF
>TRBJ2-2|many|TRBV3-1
CASSQGLAAGELFF
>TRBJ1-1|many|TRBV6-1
CASSYMFYTNTEAFF
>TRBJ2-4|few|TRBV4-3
CASSQGSGRGAKNIQYF
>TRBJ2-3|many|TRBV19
CASSIFDRDQDTQYF
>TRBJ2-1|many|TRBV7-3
CASSSLTLIAGEYNEQFF
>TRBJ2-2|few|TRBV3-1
CASSQTGTSGRNTGELFF
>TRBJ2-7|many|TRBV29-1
CSVGQGVSYEQYF
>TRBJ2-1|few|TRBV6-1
CASSTSVGRAEQFF
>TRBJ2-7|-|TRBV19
CASSDRGEQYF
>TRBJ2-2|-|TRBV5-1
CASAVFSGELFF
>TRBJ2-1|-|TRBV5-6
CASSLRRDSSYNEQFF
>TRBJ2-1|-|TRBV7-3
CASSFAGGSGGGSKRFF
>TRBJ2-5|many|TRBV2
CASSEAHPRTSLQETQYF
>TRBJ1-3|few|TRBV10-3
CAITPGQGLSLSGNTIYF
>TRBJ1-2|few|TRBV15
CATSSGGQSYGYTF
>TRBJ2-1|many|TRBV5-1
CASSLSLNEQFF
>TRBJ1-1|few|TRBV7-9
CASSPKGTEAFF
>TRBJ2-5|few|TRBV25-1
CASSEFGRGRTEAQYF
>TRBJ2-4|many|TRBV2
CASKEGNIQYF
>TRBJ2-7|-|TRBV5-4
CASSPDRDLDEQYF
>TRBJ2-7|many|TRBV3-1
CASSQGKRGGREQYF
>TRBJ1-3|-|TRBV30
CAWTRQSPRSSGNTIYF
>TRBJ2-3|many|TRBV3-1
CASSQDRIAANTDTQYF
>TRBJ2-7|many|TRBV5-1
CASSLETDSYEQYF
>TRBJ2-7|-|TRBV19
CASSTSGTSGIVVRNEQYF
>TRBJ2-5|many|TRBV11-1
CATSRVRGGDQETQYF
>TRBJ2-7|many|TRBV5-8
CASSFLEASYEQYF
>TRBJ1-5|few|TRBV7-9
CASSSGTGVTRGNQPQHF
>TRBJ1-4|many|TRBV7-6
CASSSLGTGDEKLFF
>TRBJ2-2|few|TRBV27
CASSLLAGGPPTGELFF
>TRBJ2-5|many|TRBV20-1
CSAAPEGPQETQYF
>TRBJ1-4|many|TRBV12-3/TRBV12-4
CASSFGQFNEKLFF
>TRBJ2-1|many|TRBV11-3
CASSPPVGERQFF
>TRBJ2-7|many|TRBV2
CASSEGDGSSYEQYF
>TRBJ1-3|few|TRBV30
CAWSVRTLSGNTIYF
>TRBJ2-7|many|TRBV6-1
CASSSTVRLAGVAYEQYF
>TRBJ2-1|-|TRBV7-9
CASSWEASGRGEQFF
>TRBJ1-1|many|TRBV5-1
CASSPRTGGSGTEAFF
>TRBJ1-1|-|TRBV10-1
CASSEGTGTMNTEAFF
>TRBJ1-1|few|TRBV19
CASSILSPGGGGTEAFF
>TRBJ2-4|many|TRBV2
CATSLEPRIQYF
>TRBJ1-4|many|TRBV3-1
CASSQDGGNGEKLFF
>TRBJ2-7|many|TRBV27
CASSLAGGDRLYEQYF
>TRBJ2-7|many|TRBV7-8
CASSLVGVNSYEQYF
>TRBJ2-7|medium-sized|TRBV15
CATSAGTGDYEQYF
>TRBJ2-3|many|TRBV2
CASRETGITDTQYF
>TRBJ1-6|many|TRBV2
CASQVQAIPYNSPLHF
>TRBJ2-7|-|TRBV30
CAWNRGETYEQYF
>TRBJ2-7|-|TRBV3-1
CASSRRDNSYEQYF
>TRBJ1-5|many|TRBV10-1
CASRTTGGHQPQHF
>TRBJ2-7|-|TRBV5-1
CASSLGQNGARSYEQYF
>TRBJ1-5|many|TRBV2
CASSASISNQPQHF
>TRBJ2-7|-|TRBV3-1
CASSPPQGVWGPYEQYF